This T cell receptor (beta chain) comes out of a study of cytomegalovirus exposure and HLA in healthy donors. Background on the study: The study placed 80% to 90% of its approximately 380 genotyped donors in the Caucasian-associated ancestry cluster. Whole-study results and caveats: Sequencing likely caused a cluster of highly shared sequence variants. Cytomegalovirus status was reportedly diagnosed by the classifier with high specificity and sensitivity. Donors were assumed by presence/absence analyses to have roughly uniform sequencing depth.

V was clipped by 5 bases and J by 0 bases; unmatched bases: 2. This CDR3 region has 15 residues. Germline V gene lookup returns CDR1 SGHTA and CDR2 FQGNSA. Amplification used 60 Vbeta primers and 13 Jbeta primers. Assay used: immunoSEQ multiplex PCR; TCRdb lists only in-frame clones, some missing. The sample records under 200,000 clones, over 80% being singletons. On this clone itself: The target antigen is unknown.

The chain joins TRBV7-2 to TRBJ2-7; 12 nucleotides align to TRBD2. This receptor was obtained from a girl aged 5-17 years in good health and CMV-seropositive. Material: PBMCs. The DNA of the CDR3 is TGTGCCAGCAGCCTGACTAGCGGGGGCTCCTACGAGCAGTACTTC. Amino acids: CASSLTSGGSYEQYF.